The 10 T cell receptor beta chains reported below all come from one sample, sequenced in a study of read filtering for tumor transcriptome and immune sequencing. Molecular barcoded adaptors covering alpha/delta and beta/gamma chains were used on 400 ng RNA. TCRdb re-called the reads through MiXCR, storing one row per CDR3 protein. Among some 41,000 distinct CDR3 sequences listed, roughly 13% were seen once. The sequenced sample was a population of CD138-negative cells sorted from bone marrow. The receptors shown here come from a donor over 35 with multiple myeloma.

This clonotype was observed many times. The V gene is TRBV20-1, the J gene TRBJ2-1; D possibly matches TRBD1 or TRBD2 (5 bases each). V shed 1 base and J shed 7 bases, with 14 bases lying between them. This CDR3 has 14 amino acids. Germline values: CDR1 DFQATT, CDR2 SNEGSKA (reference sequence). In DNA form, the CDR3 reads TGCAGTGCTAGAGTTCGGGGCGAGGGGAATGAGCAGTTCTTC. It is translated as CSARVRGEGNEQFF.

The sample holds a few counts of this clonotype. CDR3 DNA: TGTGCCAGCAGTTCCAGAGACCTCTACAATGAGCAGTTCTTC. Translated: CASSSRDLYNEQFF. J is TRBJ2-1 and V is TRBV27; D is ambiguous. Trimming removed 4 bases from V and 3 bases from J, with 10 bases in between. CDR3 length: 14 amino acids. Looked up from germline, CDR1 is MNHEY and CDR2 is SMNVEV (reference sequence).

Many counts were recorded for this clonotype. One junction end does not reproduce the germline sequence, and a read error may be involved. The V and J genes are TRBV14 and TRBJ1-2, with D possibly being TRBD1 (6 bases). CDR1 and CDR2 (germline): SGHDN, FVKESK. The CDR3 contains 15 residues. The CDR3 nucleotides are TGTGCCAGCAGCCAAGGGTTGGGACACAACTATGGCTACATCTTC. As protein: CASSQGLGHNYGYIF. Variable domain in full (rest from reference TRBV14 and TRBJ1-2): EAGVTQFPSHSVIEKGQTVTLRCDPISGHDNLYWYRRVMGKEIKFLLHFVKESKQDESGMPNNRFLAERTGGTYSTLKVQPAELEDSGVYFCASSQGLGHNYGYIFGSGTRLTVV.

This clonotype was observed at least ten times. This chain links TRBV20-1 with TRBJ2-2, with 9 bases lining up with TRBD2. Germline V gene sequence: CDR1 DFQATT, CDR2 SNEGSKA (reference sequence). The CDR3 has 15 amino acids. With 3 bases clipped from V and 5 bases from J, the junction kept 7 bases outside the gene matches. The CDR3 loop is CSASGGRARTGELFF. CDR3 coding DNA: TGCAGTGCTAGCGGCGGGAGGGCCAGGACCGGGGAGCTGTTTTTT.

This clonotype has ten or more counts. The chain links TRBV29-1 to TRBJ2-5; 8 positions agree with TRBD1. V dropped 3 bases and J dropped 4; count of bases not matched to a gene: 4. This CDR3 spans 13 amino acids. Germline lookup yields CDR1 SQVTM and CDR2 ANQGSEA. The CDR3, as DNA: TGCAGCGTTGACGGCAGGGGGCCAGAGACCCAGTACTTC. Amino acid sequence: CSVDGRGPETQYF.

This clonotype was seen repeatedly, ten times or more. In nucleotides, the CDR3 is TGTGCCAGCAGTTTACTAACTAGCGTAGCCTACGAGCAGTACTTC. Protein product: CASSLLTSVAYEQYF. This chain uses TRBV28 with TRBJ2-7, with TRBD2 matching 7 bases. The J segment lost 2 bases and the V segment lost 2 bases, leaving 6 bases of the junction unmatched. The CDR3 loop spans 15 amino acids. Per germline, CDR1 MDHEN and CDR2 SYDVKM. The variable domain in full, with the rest retrieved from reference TRBV28 and TRBJ2-7, is DVKVTQSSRYLVKRTGEKVFLECVQDMDHENMFWYRQDPGLGLRLIYFSYDVKMKEKGDIPEGYSVSREKKERFSLILESASTNQTSMYLCASSLLTSVAYEQYFGPGTRLTVT.

This clonotype occurred many times. The CDR3 DNA sequence: TGTGCCAGTAGTATATCGGATTTCCAAGAGACCCAGTACTTC. The encoded protein is CASSISDFQETQYF. The chain has TRBV19 and TRBJ2-5; D ambiguous. Germline V gene sequence: CDR1 LNHDA, CDR2 SQIVND (reference sequence). V lost 2 bases and J 1 base, leaving 8 bases between the germline ends. CDR3 length: 14 amino acids.

This clonotype has at least ten counts. The V and J genes are TRBV7-9 and TRBJ2-1; D gene unclear. Germline values: CDR1 SEHNR, CDR2 FQNEAQ (reference sequence). Deletions cut 5 bases from V and 6 bases from J, with 17 bases between. CDR3 length: 15 residues. CDR3 in amino acids: CASSPKHRLGNEQFF. Here the CDR3 DNA reads TGTGCCAGCAGCCCTAAACACCGGTTGGGCAATGAGCAGTTCTTC.

Points on this clonotype: This may be a read error: a much more frequent sequence differs by one nucleotide. The chain carries TRBV5-5 and TRBJ2-7; D call uncertain. The CDR3 covers 12 residues. Trimming shortened V by 4 bases and J by 9 bases, and 14 bases separated the two germline ends. CDR1 is SGHKS and CDR2 is YYEKEE in the germline V gene (reference sequence). CDR3 region: CASSPLDGGQYF. CDR3 in DNA: TGTGCCAGCAGCCCGCTGGACGGCGGGCAGTACTTC.

The table lists this clonotype with many counts. The chain recombines TRBV6-1 with TRBJ1-5, with D unresolved. Trimming removed 2 bases from V and 7 bases from J, with 12 bases in between. This CDR3 contains 14 residues. Germline V gene lookup returns CDR1 MNHNS and CDR2 SASEGT. The CDR3 nucleotides are TGTGCCAGCAGTGAAATCCGAAGGGAACAGCCCCAGCATTTT. Translation: CASSEIRREQPQHF.